A single sample is the source of the 2 T cell receptor beta chains below, sequenced in a study of cytomegalovirus exposure and HLA in healthy donors. The primer mix had 60 Vbeta and 13 Jbeta primers. Measured with immunoSEQ multiplex PCR; TCRdb has only the in-frame clones, and not every one. The table lists over 80,000 clones, over 60% of them singletons. Input material: PBMCs. Receptors originate from a female donor in good health and CMV-seronegative.

V gene TRBV5-8 combines with J gene TRBJ2-3; TRBD1 might be the D (6 bases). The CDR3 sequence is 11 residues long. From germline, CDR1 is SGHTS and CDR2 YDEGEE. Trimming removed 2 bases at V and 11 bases at J, with 9 bases between. The CDR3: CASSFVGQQYF. CDR3 nucleotides: TGTGCCAGCAGCTTTGTGGGACAGCAGTATTTT.

V gene TRBV6-4 combines with J gene TRBJ1-1; possible D gene TRBD1, 5 bases. Germline V gene data show CDR1 as MRHNA and CDR2 as SNTAGT. V lost 2 bases, J lost 4 bases, and 8 bases lay in between. The CDR3 covers 13 residues. This chain's CDR3 is CASSDVQGTEAFF. The CDR3 DNA reads TGTGCCAGCAGTGACGTTCAGGGCACTGAAGCTTTCTTT.